This T cell receptor beta chain comes out of a study of graft-versus-host responses after intestinal transplantation. Study as a whole: Recipients received multivisceral, liver-intestinal, or isolated intestinal transplants. Overall study findings and caveats: Recipient bone marrow held GvH clones, some seen earlier in ileum or blood.

The table came from immunoSEQ multiplex PCR; TCRdb's copy has only in-frame clones and leaves some out. Altogether tens of thousands of clones are present, around 95% being singletons, with the ten largest covering 0.65% to 0.95%. The V end was cut by 2 bases, the J end by 7 bases, with 10 bases between. CDR1 and CDR2 (germline): SGHNT, YYREEE (reference sequence). The length of the CDR3 is 14 residues. Comment on this clone: Its antigen is undetermined.

The origin of this receptor is a human patient who received an intestinal transplant, so some T cells may come from the graft donor. The V gene is TRBV5-4, the J gene TRBJ1-6; D remains ambiguous. This sample comprised PBMCs, obtained 16 days after intestinal transplant. As DNA, the CDR3 is TGTGCCAGCAGCTTCGACGGACCGAATTCACCCCTCCACTTT. Translating gives CASSFDGPNSPLHF.